A selection of T cell receptor beta chains follows, all from one sample in a study of blood T cells in healthy people across ages. TCRdb re-analysed the 5' RACE reads in MiXCR, keeping a single row per CDR3 protein. The repertoire holds more than 900,000 distinct CDR3 sequences, roughly 28% seen once, with approximately 10% in the top ten. The sample also formed part of further work on T cells of mothers and their children.

The sample was blood. The source is a woman aged 40 to 55 in good health. Each CDR3 is given with its conserved first and last residue. Fields, in order: clone size, V gene, D gene, J gene, CDR3 DNA, CDR3 protein. D genes are given only for firm matches. Only some rows state a clone size, as once, few, many or a class for expanded clones.

>-|TRBV12-3/TRBV12-4|TRBD2|TRBJ2-7
TGTGCCAGCAGTCGACTAGCGGGGGTCACCTACGAGCAGTACTTC
CASSRLAGVTYEQYF
>many|TRBV7-6|-|TRBJ2-1
TGTGCCAGCAGCCAATACCGATATGAGCAGTTCTTC
CASSQYRYEQFF
>-|TRBV7-3|TRBD2|TRBJ2-1
TGTGCCAGCAGCCCATTGGGGGGGGACAATGAGCAGTTCTTC
CASSPLGGDNEQFF
>-|TRBV2|-|TRBJ2-3
TGTGCCAGCAGGAATTCGCCCGGGGGGCGCGCAGATGCGCAGTATTTT
CASRNSPGGRADAQYF
>-|TRBV19|TRBD2|TRBJ2-1
TGTGCCAGTAGTATGGCCAGCGGGGGGTATTTTCTCAATGAGCAGTTCTTC
CASSMASGGYFLNEQFF
>few|TRBV15|TRBD2|TRBJ2-1
TGTGCCATCAGCAGAGTTGGGACTAGCGGAAGCTCCTACAATGAGCAGTTCTTC
CAISRVGTSGSSYNEQFF
>many|TRBV7-2|TRBD1|TRBJ2-1
TGTGCCAGCAGCGACAGGGCTGACTACAATGAGCAGTTCTTC
CASSDRADYNEQFF
>few|TRBV7-8|-|TRBJ1-1
TGTGCCAGCAGCCCCGGGAGTAACACTGAAACTTTCTTT
CASSPGSNTETFF
>few|TRBV15|-|TRBJ2-1
TGTGCCACCAGCAGCAAGCACCAAAACAATGAGCAGTTCTTC
CATSSKHQNNEQFF
>few|TRBV12-3/TRBV12-4|-|TRBJ1-5
TGTGCCAGCAGTTACAGCAGGGAAAATCAGCCCCAGCATTTT
CASSYSRENQPQHF
>many|TRBV12-3/TRBV12-4|-|TRBJ2-5
TGTGCCAGCAGTGGGGGGACGGCTCAAGAGACCCAGTACTTC
CASSGGTAQETQYF
>few|TRBV7-8|-|TRBJ2-4
TGTGCCAGCAGCTTAGGCTTGGGAGTATTAGCCAAAAACATTCAGTACTTC
CASSLGLGVLAKNIQYF
>many|TRBV13|-|TRBJ2-7
TGTGCCAGCAGCTCCACCTTGGAACAGGGATCCTACGAGCAGTACTTC
CASSSTLEQGSYEQYF
>few|TRBV9|-|TRBJ2-5
TGTGCCAGCAGCGTAGTGGGGACACCCCCTCAGTACTTC
CASSVVGTPPQYF